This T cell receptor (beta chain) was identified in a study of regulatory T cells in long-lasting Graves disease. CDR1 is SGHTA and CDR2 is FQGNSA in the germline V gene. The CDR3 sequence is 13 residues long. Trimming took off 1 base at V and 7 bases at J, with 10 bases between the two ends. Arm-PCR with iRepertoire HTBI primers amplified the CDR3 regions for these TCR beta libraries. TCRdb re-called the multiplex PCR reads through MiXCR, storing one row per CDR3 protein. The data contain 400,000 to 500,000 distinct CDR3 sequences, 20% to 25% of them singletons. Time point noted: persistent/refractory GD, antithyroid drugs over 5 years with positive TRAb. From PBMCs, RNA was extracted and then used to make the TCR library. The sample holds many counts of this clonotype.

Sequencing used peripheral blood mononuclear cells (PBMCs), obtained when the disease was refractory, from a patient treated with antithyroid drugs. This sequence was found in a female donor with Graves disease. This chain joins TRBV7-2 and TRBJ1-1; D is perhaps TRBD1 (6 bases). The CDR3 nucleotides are TGTGCCAGCAGCTTAGGAGGGGGGAGTGAAGCTTTCTTT. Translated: CASSLGGGSEAFF.